These 2 T cell receptor beta chains came from one sample sequenced in a study of blood T cell repertoires in COVID-19. Repertoires were generated with immunoSEQ multiplex PCR, while TCRdb's copy carries only in-frame clones and drops some. The sample has about 220,000 clones; around 86% are singletons. The sequencing sample was made of peripheral blood. These receptor sequences come from a human donor in a cohort sampled during active COVID-19.

This clone was found once. The gene calls are TRBV4-1 and TRBJ2-7; a weak D match, TRBD2 (5 bases). In germline, CDR1 is MGHRA, CDR2 YSYEKL. This CDR3 spans 18 amino acids. Trimming stripped 0 bases from V and 2 bases from J, with 20 bases between. The DNA of the CDR3 is TGCGCCAGCAGCCAAGATAAAATAGTGCGACGGGAAGCCTACGAGCAGTACTTC. Its protein product is CASSQDKIVRREAYEQYF.

The chain recombines TRBV7-3 with TRBJ1-2; a possible D gene is TRBD1 (5 bases). Germline assignment: CDR1 SGHTA and CDR2 FQGTGA. CDR3 length equals 13 residues. The V end was cut by 5 bases, the J end by 0 bases, with 7 bases between. The CDR3 sequence is CASSPTANYGYTF. The DNA for the CDR3 is TGTGCCAGCAGCCCGACAGCTAACTATGGCTACACCTTC.